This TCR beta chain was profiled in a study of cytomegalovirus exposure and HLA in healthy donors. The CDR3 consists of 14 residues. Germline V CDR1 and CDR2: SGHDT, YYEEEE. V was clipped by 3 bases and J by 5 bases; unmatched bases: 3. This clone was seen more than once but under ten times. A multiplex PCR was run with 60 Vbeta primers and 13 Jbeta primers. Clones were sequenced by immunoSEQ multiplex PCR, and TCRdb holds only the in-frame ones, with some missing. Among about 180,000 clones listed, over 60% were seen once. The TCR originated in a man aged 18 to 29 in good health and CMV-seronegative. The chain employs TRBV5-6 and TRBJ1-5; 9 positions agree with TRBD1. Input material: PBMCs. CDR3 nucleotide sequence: TGTGCCAGCAGCTGGGGACAGGGTTATCAGCCCCAGCATTTT. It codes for CASSWGQGYQPQHF.